This TCR beta chain derives from a study of cytomegalovirus exposure and HLA in healthy donors (dated by TCRdb to 2017 to 2019). A note on the overall study: According to an earlier analysis of 587 of the donors, roughly 180 million T cells yielded 90 million to 140 million unique TCR beta sequences and around 280 Gb of sequence data. An early release that covered more than 550 HLA-typed donors contained approximately 300 gigabases of sequencing data and 85 million to 100 million unique TCR sequences. Of the roughly 390 genotyped donors, 80% to 90% were placed in the genetic ancestry cluster associated with self-reported Caucasian donors. The study aimed to test whether cataloging public T cell receptors could reveal signatures of past pathogen exposure. The study used immunosequencing to profile the T cell repertoires of approximately 650 subjects and linked those repertoires to cytomegalovirus serostatus. A separate validation cohort of about 110 different subjects was used in addition to the roughly 670-subject first cohort. The study combined high-throughput TCR immunosequencing, statistical association of individual TCRs with disease status, and machine learning to predict cytomegalovirus infection status. A later analysis re-analyzed previously published TCR beta repertoires from 666 donors and added high-resolution HLA genotyping to study TCR occurrence patterns. Rather than using new phenotypic data, the later analysis identified candidate immune exposures from TCR beta sequences and from how often those sequences occurred across donors. An earlier analysis of several hundred of the donors applied high-throughput TCR beta sequencing to assess whether each TCR beta V gene segment acted as functional or pseudogenic. Donor age, sex, ethnicity and CMV serostatus were collected together with the repertoire data. A later genetic analysis took genome-wide SNP genotypes for about three fifths of the 666 donors and used that subset as a discovery cohort. All discovery cohort repertoires had been generated on a single sequencing platform. HLA typing included class I and class II loci at four-digit resolution. The number of donors typed differed by locus, with about 620-630 for A, B, C, DRB1 and DQB1, roughly 520 for DQA1, 600 to 610 for DPA1, and 400 to 490 for DPB1. Because of strong linkage in the cohort, five DR-DQ haplotypes were treated as single units for association and clustering. Among a few hundred genotyped donors of the cohort, an average of around 240,000 unique TCR beta nucleotide sequences were sequenced per donor, roughly 18% of them non-productive.

Receptors were amplified or captured by the immunoSEQ multiplex PCR assay. For the multiplex PCR, a mixture combining 60 forward primers for TCR Vbeta segments and 13 reverse primers for TCR Jbeta segments was used. Amplification of the CDR3 region of rearranged TCR beta genes was performed with a multiplex PCR assay on genomic DNA. On the Illumina HiSeq System, the amplified TCR beta libraries were sequenced as 87-base-pair reads. From the authors' description of their analysis: Across the 500 to 850 repertoires, a later analysis counted approximately 75 million unique TCR beta chains, 9.5 million to 13 million of which were shared by at least two donors. A nearest-neighbor algorithm error-corrected the raw reads and collapsed the reads into unique sequences, merging closely related sequences to remove PCR and sequencing errors. To assign V, D and J gene segments, CDR3 sequences were aligned to IMGT reference sequences. For a sequence to be retained, a match of at least six nucleotides to both a V gene segment and a J gene segment was required. Rearrangements were classified as productive when the CDR3 lacked stop codons and remained in frame with V and J, and all other rearrangements were classified as non-productive. Following IMGT convention, CDR3 was defined as the stretch from the second conserved V-encoded cysteine to the conserved J-encoded phenylalanine. In an earlier analysis of around 570 of the donors, sequences lacking an unambiguous match to a single V gene segment were excluded. An earlier analysis of fewer than 750 of the donors called V segments functional above 56.7% productive rearrangements and segregating when the between-donor standard deviation exceeded 5%. A statistical classification framework was developed to diagnose cytomegalovirus status using the catalog of TCR beta chain sequences. A later analysis assigned V and J genes by comparing TCR nucleotide sequences with IMGT/GENE-DB human TR gene sequences. Using the TCRdist pipeline, a later analysis assigned CDR3 sequences along with most-parsimonious VDJ recombination scenarios. In a later analysis, each TCR beta chain was defined by its CDR3 amino acid sequence together with its V-gene family, and reads without a unique V-gene family were excluded. As a way to deal with suspected cross-contamination and a sequencing artifact, a later analysis dropped over 550 nucleotide sequences that were highly shared and had low generation probability. For each public chain, a later analysis derived a clonal expansion index from normalized ranks of inferred template counts within each repertoire. A later analysis computed generation probabilities with a VDJ recombination model fitted to out-of-frame rearrangements, and checked the results against IGoR. In a later analysis, hypergeometric tests were used to score TCR-TCR, TCR-HLA and TCR-CMV co-occurrence, with a repertoire-size bias correction applied to TCR pairs. In a later analysis, false discovery rates were estimated by permuting HLA or CMV assignments 20 times. In a later analysis, co-occurring TCRs were grouped using DBSCAN, and TCRdist sequence similarity was added for clustering within HLA-allele-positive subsets. Repertoires with fewer than 30,000 or more than 120,000 public chains, plus five repertoires with anomalous nucleotide sharing, were excluded from co-occurrence clustering. Imported from immuneACCESS, the table was reduced by TCRdb to in-frame sequences with V and J called. These copies leave out some clones; in studies compared against another copy, an unresolved V gene accounts for under half, and the cause of the remainder is not known. The V and J calls and clone size come from that table; D and trimming were worked out from the DNA. This sample holds around 140,000 clones; around four fifths were observed only once. The ten largest clones take up less than 10% of the sample.

About this clone itself: Which antigen it targets is not known. It has no much larger one-base neighbor in the sample; base qualities were not kept.

The cohort consisted of hundreds of healthy bone marrow donors. At the time of sampling, all cohort members were nominally healthy, though unrecorded immune exposures were likely present. The donor was CMV seropositive and belonged to the group of 250 to 300 seropositive cohort members. Each donor provided a peripheral blood sample, and peripheral blood mononuclear cells were used for TCR beta sequencing. The Qiagen DNeasy Blood Extraction Kit was used to extract genomic DNA from the blood cell samples. The CDR1 and CDR2 encoded by the germline V gene are SGHRS and YFSETQ. V is cut back by 3 bases and J by 2 bases, with 6 bases in the junction unmatched. The CDR3 holds 16 amino acids from the cysteine to the phenylalanine. The DNA shown is the 48-base CDR3, in frame from base 1. Overall study results and their limits: A later analysis found that TCR association rates varied across HLA loci, with DRB1 alleles showing the most associated TCRs and HLA-C alleles the fewest. In a later analysis, several top co-occurrence clusters were reported to appear linked to parvovirus B19, influenza, CMV and Epstein-Barr virus. The study gave a list of more than 150 TCR beta chains associated with cytomegalovirus. In a later analysis, HLA-associated TCR beta chains were found to be more clonally expanded and to have lower generation probabilities than equally common non-associated chains. Assigning TCR associations to individual alleles was difficult when HLA alleles, especially DR and DQ, strongly co-occurred. The classifier was reported to diagnose cytomegalovirus status with high specificity and sensitivity in both the original cohort and the validation cohort. V-gene and J-gene trimming of TCR beta chains was associated with a missense DCLRE1C variant in a later genetic analysis, and the association was replicated in an independent cohort. A further reported finding was that TCR beta sequences accurately predicted the HLA-A and HLA-B alleles for most subjects in the first cohort. It was suggested by the authors that the approach could potentially be generalized to other disease states and immunological phenotypes. Specific HLA alleles were associated with roughly 16,000 TCR beta sequences at a false discovery rate of 0.05 in a later analysis. Three of the identified cytomegalovirus-associated TCR beta chains were confirmed in vitro to be specific for cytomegalovirus antigens. Some IMGT-functional V segments, including TRBV6-2 and TRBV6-3, could not be distinguished by the 87-base-pair reads and were therefore excluded. According to a later analysis, most CMV-associated TCR beta chains appeared to be HLA-restricted, and the HLA associations seemed to be driven largely by CMV exposure. A cluster of highly shared sequence variants was judged likely to be a technical artifact of the sequencing pipeline. Because HLA typing was unavailable for some donors at each locus, only the typed subset was used in association tests. Across donors, most TCR sequences were observed very rarely, whereas some public TCRs were present in many individuals. The presence/absence analyses assumed that sequencing depth was roughly uniform across donors, and that assumption may not be true. Because counts were too low, seventeen rarely observed V segments, including chromosome 9 orphons, were left out of the earlier analysis of about 620 of the donors. Compared with the roughly 670-donor mean, donors in an Asian-associated ancestry cluster had fewer N-insertions in productive TCRs, according to a later genetic analysis. The cohort was sequenced for TCR beta chains only, and without alpha or paired-chain data the features that could be detected were limited. Immune exposure information for the cohort was limited to CMV serostatus. An earlier analysis of approximately 530 of the donors showed that most TCR beta V segments appeared in productive rearrangements either about 87% or about 30% of the time, which broadly matched IMGT annotations. Linkage disequilibrium might explain the correlated functional status among segregating V segments, but an unknown experimental factor could not be ruled out.

The material sequenced was PBMCs. The receptor's source is a woman aged 45-60 years in good health and CMV-seropositive. This chain joins TRBV5-1 to TRBJ2-3, with 10 bases in between that match TRBD2. The DNA sequence reads TGCGCCAGCAGCTCTGGACTAGCGGAGATCACAGATACGCAGTATTTT. It translates as CASSSGLAEITDTQYF.